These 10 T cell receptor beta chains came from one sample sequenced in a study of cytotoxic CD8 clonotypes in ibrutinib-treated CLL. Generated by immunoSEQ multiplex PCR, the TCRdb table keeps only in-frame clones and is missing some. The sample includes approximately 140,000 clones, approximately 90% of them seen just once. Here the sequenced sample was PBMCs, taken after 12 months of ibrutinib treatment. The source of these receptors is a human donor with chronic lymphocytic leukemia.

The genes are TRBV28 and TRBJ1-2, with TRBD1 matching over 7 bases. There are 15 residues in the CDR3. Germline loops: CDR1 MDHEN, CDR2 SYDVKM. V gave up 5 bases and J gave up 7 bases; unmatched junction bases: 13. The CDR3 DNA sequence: TGTGCCAGCAGTACAAATCCGGGACAGATCCGTGGCTACACCTTC. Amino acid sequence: CASSTNPGQIRGYTF.

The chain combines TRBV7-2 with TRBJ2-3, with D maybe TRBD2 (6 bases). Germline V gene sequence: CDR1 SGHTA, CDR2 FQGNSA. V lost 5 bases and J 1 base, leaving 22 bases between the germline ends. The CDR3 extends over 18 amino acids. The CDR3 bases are TGTGCCAGCAGCCCATCCCTGGTGGGGGGATCAGGCACAGATACGCAGTATTTT. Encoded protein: CASSPSLVGGSGTDTQYF.

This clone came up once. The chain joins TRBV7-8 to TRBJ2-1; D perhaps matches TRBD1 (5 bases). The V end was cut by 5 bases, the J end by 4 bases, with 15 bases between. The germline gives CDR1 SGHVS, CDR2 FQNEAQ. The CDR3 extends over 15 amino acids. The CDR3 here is CASSPSRGQYNEQFF. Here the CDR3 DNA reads TGTGCCAGCAGCCCGAGTAGAGGACAATACAATGAGCAGTTCTTC.

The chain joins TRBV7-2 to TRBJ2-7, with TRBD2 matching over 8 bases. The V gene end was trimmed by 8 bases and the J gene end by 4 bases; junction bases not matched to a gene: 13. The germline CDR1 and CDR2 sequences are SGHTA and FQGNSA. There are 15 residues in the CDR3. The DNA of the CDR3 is TGTGCCAGCTCTCTGGCGGGAGGAAGTTTTTACGAGCAGTACTTC. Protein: CASSLAGGSFYEQYF.

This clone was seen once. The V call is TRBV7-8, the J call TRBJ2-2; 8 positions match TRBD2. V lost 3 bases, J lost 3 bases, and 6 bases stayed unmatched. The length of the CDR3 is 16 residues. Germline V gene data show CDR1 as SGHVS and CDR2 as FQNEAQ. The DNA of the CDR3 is TGTGCCAGCAGCTTTGAAGCGGGAGTTTACACCGGGGAGCTGTTTTTT. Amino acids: CASSFEAGVYTGELFF. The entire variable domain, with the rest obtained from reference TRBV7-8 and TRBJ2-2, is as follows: GAGVSQSPRYKVAKRGQDVALRCDPISGHVSLFWYQQALGQGPEFLTYFQNEAQLDKSGLPSDRFFAERPEGSVSTLKIQRTQQEDSAVYLCASSFEAGVYTGELFFGEGSRLTVL.

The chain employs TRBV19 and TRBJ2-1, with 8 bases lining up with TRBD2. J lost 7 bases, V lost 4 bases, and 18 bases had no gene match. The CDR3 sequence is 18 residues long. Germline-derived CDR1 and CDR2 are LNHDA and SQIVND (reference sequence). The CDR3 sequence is CASSTPGLVALRTNEQFF. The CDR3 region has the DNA TGTGCCAGTAGTACGCCGGGACTAGTGGCCCTAAGGACTAATGAGCAGTTCTTC. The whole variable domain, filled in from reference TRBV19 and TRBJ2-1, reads DGGITQSPKYLFRKEGQNVTLSCEQNLNHDAMYWYRQDPGQGLRLIYYSQIVNDFQKGDIAEGYSVSREKKESFPLTVTSAQKNPTAFYLCASSTPGLVALRTNEQFFGPGTRLTVL.

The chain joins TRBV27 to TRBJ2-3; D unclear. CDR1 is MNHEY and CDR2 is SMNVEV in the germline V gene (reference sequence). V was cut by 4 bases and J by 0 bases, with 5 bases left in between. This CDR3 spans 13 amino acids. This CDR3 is CASSSDSTDTQYF. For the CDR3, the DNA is TGTGCCAGCAGTTCAGATAGCACAGATACGCAGTATTTT.

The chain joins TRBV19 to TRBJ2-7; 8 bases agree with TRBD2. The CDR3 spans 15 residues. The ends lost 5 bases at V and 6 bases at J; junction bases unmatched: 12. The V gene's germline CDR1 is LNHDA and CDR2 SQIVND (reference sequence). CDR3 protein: CASSVTMTGGREQYF. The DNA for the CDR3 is TGTGCCAGTAGTGTTACTATGACGGGAGGGCGCGAGCAGTACTTC.

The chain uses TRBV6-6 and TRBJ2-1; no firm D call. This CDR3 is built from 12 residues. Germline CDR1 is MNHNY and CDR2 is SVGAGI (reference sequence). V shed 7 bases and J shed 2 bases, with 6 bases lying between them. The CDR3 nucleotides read TGTGCCAGCATATCAACCTACAATGAGCAGTTCTTC. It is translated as CASISTYNEQFF.

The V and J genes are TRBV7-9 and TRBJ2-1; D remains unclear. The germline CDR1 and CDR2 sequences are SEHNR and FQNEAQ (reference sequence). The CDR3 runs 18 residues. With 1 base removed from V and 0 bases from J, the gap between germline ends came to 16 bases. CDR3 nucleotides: TGTGCCAGCAGCTTAGTGGGATTGAGAGTGTCCTCCTACAATGAGCAGTTCTTC. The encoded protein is CASSLVGLRVSSYNEQFF.